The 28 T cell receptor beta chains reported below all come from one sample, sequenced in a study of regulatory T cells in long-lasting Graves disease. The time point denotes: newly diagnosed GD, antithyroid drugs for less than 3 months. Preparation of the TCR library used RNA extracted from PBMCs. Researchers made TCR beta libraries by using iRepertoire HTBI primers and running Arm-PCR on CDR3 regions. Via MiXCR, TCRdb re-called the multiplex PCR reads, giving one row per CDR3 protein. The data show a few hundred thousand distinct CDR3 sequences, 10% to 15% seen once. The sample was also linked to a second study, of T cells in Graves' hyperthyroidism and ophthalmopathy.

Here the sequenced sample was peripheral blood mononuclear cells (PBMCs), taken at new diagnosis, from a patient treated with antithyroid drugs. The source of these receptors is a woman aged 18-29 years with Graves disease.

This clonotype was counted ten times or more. The CDR3 DNA follows: TGTGCCAGCAGCTTATTTAATTCTAGGGCGGCCGAGCAGTACTTC. Residues: CASSLFNSRAAEQYF. This sequence joins TRBV7-2 and TRBJ2-7; no definite D call. The CDR3 runs 15 residues. V was clipped by 2 bases and J by 6 bases, with 17 bases between them. Germline loops: CDR1 SGHTA, CDR2 FQGNSA.

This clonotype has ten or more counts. CDR3 loop: CAISESRLGEFYEQYF. The CDR3, as DNA: TGTGCCATCAGTGAGTCGAGGTTGGGCGAATTTTACGAGCAGTACTTC. J is TRBJ2-7 and V is TRBV10-3; D ambiguous. The CDR3 extends over 16 amino acids. The V and J ends lost 0 bases and 4 bases respectively, with 16 bases between them. The V gene's germline CDR1 is ENHRY and CDR2 SYGVKD.

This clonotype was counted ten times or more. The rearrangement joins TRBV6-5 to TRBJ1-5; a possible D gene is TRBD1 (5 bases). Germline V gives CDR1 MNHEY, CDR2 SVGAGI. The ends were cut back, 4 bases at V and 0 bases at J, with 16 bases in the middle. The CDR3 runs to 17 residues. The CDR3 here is CASSSKTGTYSNQPQHF. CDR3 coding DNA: TGTGCCAGCAGTTCCAAGACCGGGACCTATAGCAATCAGCCCCAGCATTTT.

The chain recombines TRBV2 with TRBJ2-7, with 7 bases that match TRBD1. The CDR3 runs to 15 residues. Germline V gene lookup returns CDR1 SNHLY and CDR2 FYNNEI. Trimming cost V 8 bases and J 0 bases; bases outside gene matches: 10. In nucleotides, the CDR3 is TGTGCCAGCTGTAAGGGGACAGTTAGCTCCTACGAGCAGTACGTC. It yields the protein CASCKGTVSSYEQYV.

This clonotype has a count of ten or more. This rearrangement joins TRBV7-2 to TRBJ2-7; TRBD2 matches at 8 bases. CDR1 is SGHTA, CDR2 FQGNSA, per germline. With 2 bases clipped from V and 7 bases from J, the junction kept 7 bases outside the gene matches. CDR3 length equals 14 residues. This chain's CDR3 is CASSLSGGRREQYF. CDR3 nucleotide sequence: TGTGCCAGCAGCTTATCTGGCGGGAGGCGTGAGCAGTACTTC.

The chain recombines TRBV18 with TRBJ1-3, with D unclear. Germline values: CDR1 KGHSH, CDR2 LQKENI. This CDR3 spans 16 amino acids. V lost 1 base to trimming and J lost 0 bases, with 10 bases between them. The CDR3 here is CASSPRADLSGNTIYF. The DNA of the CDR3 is TGTGCCAGCTCACCACGGGCGGACCTCTCTGGAAACACCATATATTTT.

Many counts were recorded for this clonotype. Here the CDR3 reads CASSLWAASGETQYF. CDR3 nucleotide sequence: TGTGCCAGCAGTTTATGGGCGGCTAGCGGAGAGACCCAGTACTTC. The V and J genes are TRBV28 and TRBJ2-5, with 7 bases lining up with TRBD2. V shed 0 bases and J 4 bases; nucleotides not matched to a gene: 5. The CDR3 extends over 15 amino acids. CDR1 and CDR2 from the germline V gene are MDHEN and SYDVKM.

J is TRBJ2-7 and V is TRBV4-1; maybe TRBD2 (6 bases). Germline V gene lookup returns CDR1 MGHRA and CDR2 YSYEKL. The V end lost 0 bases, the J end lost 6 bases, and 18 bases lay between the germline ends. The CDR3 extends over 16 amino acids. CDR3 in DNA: TGCGCCAGCAGCCAAGATCTTACTAGCCGACCCTGCGAGCAGTACTTC. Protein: CASSQDLTSRPCEQYF.

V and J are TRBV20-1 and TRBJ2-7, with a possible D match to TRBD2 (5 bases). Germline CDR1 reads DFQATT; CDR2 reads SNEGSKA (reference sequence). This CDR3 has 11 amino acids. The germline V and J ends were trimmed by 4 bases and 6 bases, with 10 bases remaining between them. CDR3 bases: TGCAGTGCTACCCGAAGCGGCGAGCAGTACTTC. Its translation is CSATRSGEQYF.

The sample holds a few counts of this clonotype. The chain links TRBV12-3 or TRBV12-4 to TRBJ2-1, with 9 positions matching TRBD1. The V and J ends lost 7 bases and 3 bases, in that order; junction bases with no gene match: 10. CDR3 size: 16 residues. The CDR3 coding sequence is TGTGCCAGCATCAAAAACAGGGGGCGCGGCTACAATGAGCAGTTCTTC. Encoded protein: CASIKNRGRGYNEQFF.

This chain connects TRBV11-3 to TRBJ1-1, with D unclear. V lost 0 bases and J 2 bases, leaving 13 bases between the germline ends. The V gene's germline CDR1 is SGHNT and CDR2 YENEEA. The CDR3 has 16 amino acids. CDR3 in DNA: TGTGCCAGCAGCTTAGAGGGTCGGCAGACTAACACTGAAGCTTTCTTT. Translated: CASSLEGRQTNTEAFF.

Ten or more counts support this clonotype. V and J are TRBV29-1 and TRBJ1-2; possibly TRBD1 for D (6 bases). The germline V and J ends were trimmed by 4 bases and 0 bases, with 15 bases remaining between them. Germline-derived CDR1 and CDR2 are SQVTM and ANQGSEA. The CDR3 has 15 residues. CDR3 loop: CSVAGGALANYGYTF. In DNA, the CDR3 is TGCAGCGTTGCCGGGGGGGCCCTAGCTAACTATGGCTACACCTTC.

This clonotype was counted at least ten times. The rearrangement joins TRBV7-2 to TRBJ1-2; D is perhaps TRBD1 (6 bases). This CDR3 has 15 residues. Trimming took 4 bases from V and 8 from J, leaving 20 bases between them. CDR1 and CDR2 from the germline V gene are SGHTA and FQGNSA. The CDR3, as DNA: TGTGCCAGCAGCTATCCGGGGGGCGCGGTAGGCGGCTACACCTTC. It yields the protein CASSYPGGAVGGYTF.

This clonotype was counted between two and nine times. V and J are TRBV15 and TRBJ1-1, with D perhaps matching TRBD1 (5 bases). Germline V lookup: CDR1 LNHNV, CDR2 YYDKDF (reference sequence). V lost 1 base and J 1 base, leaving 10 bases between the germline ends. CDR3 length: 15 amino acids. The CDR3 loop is CATSRGERGNTEAFF. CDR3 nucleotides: TGTGCCACCAGCAGAGGGGAAAGGGGGAACACTGAAGCTTTCTTT.

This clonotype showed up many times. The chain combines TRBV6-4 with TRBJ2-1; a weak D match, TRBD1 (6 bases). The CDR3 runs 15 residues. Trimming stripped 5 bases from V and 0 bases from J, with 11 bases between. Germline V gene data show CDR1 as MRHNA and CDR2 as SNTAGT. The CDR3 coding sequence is TGTGCCAGCAGTTTACAGGGTCGCTCCTACAATGAGCAGTTCTTC. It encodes CASSLQGRSYNEQFF.

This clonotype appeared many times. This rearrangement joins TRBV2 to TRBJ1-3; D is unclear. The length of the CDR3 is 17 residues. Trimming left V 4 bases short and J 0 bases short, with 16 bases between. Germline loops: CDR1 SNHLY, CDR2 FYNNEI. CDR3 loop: CASSGLRVAFSGNTIYF. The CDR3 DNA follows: TGTGCCAGCAGTGGCCTTAGGGTCGCCTTCTCTGGAAACACCATATATTTT.

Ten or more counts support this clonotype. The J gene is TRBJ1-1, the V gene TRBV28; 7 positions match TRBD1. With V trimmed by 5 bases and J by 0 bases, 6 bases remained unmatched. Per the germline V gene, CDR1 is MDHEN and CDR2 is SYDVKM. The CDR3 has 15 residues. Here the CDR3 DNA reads TGTGCCAGCAGTCCCAGGGACAGTTTGAACACTGAAGCTTTCTTT. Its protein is CASSPRDSLNTEAFF.

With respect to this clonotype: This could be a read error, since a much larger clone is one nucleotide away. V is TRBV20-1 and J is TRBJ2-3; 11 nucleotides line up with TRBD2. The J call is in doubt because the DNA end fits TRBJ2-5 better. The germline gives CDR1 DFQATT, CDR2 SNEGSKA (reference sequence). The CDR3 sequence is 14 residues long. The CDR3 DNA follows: TGCAGTGCTGGCGTAGCGGGGGGGCCGGAGACCCAGTACTTC. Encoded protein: CSAGVAGGPETQYF.

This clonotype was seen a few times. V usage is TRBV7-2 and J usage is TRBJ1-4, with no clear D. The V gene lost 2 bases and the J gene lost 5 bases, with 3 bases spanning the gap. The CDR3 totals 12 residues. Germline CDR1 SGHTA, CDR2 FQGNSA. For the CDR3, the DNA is TGTGCCAGCAGCTTACAGAATGAAAAACTGTTTTTT. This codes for CASSLQNEKLFF.

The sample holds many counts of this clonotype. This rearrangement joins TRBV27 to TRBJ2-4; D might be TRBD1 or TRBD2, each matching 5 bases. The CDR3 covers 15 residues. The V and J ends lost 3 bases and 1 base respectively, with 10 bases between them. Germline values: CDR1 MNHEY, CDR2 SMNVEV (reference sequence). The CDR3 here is CASSFSGTAKNIQYF. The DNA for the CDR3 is TGTGCCAGCAGTTTTTCAGGGACGGCCAAAAACATTCAGTACTTC.

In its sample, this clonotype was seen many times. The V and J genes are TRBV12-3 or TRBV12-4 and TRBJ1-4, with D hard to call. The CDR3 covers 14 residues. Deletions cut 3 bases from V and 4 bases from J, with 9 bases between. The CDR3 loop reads CASSFFGDNEKLFF. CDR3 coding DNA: TGTGCCAGCAGTTTTTTCGGAGATAATGAAAAACTGTTTTTT.

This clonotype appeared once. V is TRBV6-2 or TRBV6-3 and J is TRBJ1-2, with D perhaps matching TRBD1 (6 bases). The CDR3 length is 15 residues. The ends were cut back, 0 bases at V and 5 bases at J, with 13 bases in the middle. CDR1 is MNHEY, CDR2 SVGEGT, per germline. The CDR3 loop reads CASSYSMGAQYGYTF. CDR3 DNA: TGTGCCAGCAGTTACTCGATGGGGGCTCAATATGGCTACACCTTC.

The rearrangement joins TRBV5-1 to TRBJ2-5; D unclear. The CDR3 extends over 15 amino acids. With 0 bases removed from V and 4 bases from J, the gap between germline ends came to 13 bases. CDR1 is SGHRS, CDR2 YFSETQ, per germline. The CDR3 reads CASSLVAEHRETQYF. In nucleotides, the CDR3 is TGCGCCAGCAGCTTGGTGGCAGAACATCGAGAGACCCAGTACTTC.

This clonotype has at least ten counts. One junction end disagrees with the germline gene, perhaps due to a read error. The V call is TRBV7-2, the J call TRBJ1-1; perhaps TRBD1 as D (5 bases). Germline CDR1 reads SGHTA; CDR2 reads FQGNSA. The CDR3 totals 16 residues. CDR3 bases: TGTGCCAGCGGCTTTGCTGATCAGGGATCGGGGACTGAAGCTTTCTTT. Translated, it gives CASGFADQGSGTEAFF.

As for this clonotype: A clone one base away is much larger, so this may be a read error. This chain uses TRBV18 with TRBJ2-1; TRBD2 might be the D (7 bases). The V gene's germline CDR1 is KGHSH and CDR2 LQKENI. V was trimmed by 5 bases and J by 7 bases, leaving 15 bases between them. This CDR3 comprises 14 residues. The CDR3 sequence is CASSSNRGANEQFF. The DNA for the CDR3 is TGTGCCAGCTCATCAAACCGGGGGGCGAATGAGCAGTTCTTC.

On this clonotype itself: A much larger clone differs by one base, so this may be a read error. CDR3 sequence reads: CASSRDRRRGETQYF. CDR3 sequence (DNA): TGCGCCAGCAGCCGAGATCGGAGGAGAGGGGAGACCCAGTACTTC. This rearrangement joins TRBV4-3 to TRBJ2-5; tentatively, D is TRBD2 (5 bases). Germline-derived CDR1 and CDR2 are LGHNA and YSLEER. This CDR3 has 15 amino acids. The V gene lost 4 bases and the J gene lost 5 bases, with 17 bases spanning the gap.

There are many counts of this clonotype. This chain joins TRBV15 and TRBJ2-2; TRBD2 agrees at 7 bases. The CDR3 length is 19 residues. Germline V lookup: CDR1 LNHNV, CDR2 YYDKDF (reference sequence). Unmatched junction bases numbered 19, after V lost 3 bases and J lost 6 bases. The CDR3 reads CATSSTPVLGGSSAGELFF. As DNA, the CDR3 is TGTGCCACCAGCAGCACCCCCGTTTTGGGCGGGAGTTCGGCCGGGGAGCTGTTTTTT.

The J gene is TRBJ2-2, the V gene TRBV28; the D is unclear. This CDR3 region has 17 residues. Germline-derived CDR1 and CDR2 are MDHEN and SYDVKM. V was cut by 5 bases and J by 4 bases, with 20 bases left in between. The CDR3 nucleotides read TGTGCCAGCAGTCTGATACCGATCCCCGCAGGCACCGGGGAGCTGTTTTTT. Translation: CASSLIPIPAGTGELFF.